These T cell receptor beta chains were read from a single sample in a study of glioma-infiltrating T cells after dendritic cell vaccination. TCRdb keeps only in-frame clones here, not all; method: immunoSEQ multiplex PCR. The sample holds around 100,000 clones; approximately 80% are singletons and the top ten take 12%. Sequenced material: blood, taken before dendritic cell vaccination. These receptors all come from a human donor with glioblastoma. Both conserved end residues are part of each CDR3. Each record gives: clone size, D gene, CDR3 length, J gene, V gene, CDR3 DNA, CDR3 protein. The D gene is left open where the match is weak. Clone size appears in some rows only: once, few, many, or a class for an expanded clone.

-,TRBD2,16,TRBJ2-1,TRBV6-4,TGTGCCAGCAGTGACTCCGGGACTAGCGGGGGCGGTGAGCAGTTCTTC,CASSDSGTSGGGEQFF
-,TRBD1,13,TRBJ2-7,TRBV13,TGTGCCAGCAGCCCCCGGGACAGCTACGAGCAGTACTTC,CASSPRDSYEQYF
-,-,12,TRBJ2-2,TRBV5-4,TGTGCCAGCAGACCTCTTAGCGGGGAGCTGTTTTTT,CASRPLSGELFF
-,-,14,TRBJ1-1,TRBV7-9,TGTGCCAGCTCCAGAGGGGGTTGGGGCACTGAAGCTTTCTTT,CASSRGGWGTEAFF
few,TRBD1,15,TRBJ1-1,TRBV5-4,TGTGCCAGCATCTCCAGGGGGACCGGAGGGACTGAAGCTTTCTTT,CASISRGTGGTEAFF
-,-,15,TRBJ2-2,TRBV29-1,TGCAGCGTTGAATCGGAACAGGGCGGACGCGGGGAGCTGTTTTTT,CSVESEQGGRGELFF
-,-,13,TRBJ1-5,TRBV6-6,TGTGCCAGCAGTTACAGGGAGAATCAGCCCCAGCATTTT,CASSYRENQPQHF
few,-,14,TRBJ1-4,TRBV10-1,TGCGCCAGCAGCCCGGCGGGGTTCGCTGAAAAACTGTTTTTT,CASSPAGFAEKLFF
-,-,12,TRBJ1-2,TRBV29-1,TGCAGCGCGGAACGGGGAAACTATGGCTACACCTTC,CSAERGNYGYTF
-,TRBD1,15,TRBJ1-2,TRBV5-6,TGTGCCAGCAGCTTGGATACAGGGGGTCGGTCTGGCTACACCTTC,CASSLDTGGRSGYTF
-,-,14,TRBJ2-3,TRBV19,TGTGCCAGTAGTATGGCAGGGCCTACAGATACGCAGTATTTT,CASSMAGPTDTQYF
-,-,16,TRBJ2-7,TRBV11-2,TGTGCCAGCAGCCCCATTGGGGGGACGATATCCTACGAGCAGTACTTC,CASSPIGGTISYEQYF
-,-,16,TRBJ1-2,TRBV7-2,TGTGCCAGCAGCTTAGGCTGGTCTCGGGGGAACTATGGCTACACCTTC,CASSLGWSRGNYGYTF
-,TRBD2,18,TRBJ2-3,TRBV4-3,TGCGCCAGCAGCCCGAAGTCACTAGCGGGGGGGCAAACAGATACGCAGTATTTT,CASSPKSLAGGQTDTQYF
-,TRBD1,16,TRBJ1-3,TRBV6-5,TGTGCCAGCAGTTATCCGGGACAGAGCTCTGGAAACACCATATATTTT,CASSYPGQSSGNTIYF
-,-,13,TRBJ2-5,TRBV4-2,TGTGCCAGCAGCCAAGGACCCGGGGAGACCCAGTACTTC,CASSQGPGETQYF
-,-,14,TRBJ2-4,TRBV27,TGTGCCAGCAGTTTTGGCGGGGCCAAAAACATTCAGTACTTC,CASSFGGAKNIQYF
-,-,12,TRBJ1-2,TRBV27,TGTGCCAGCAGTAGCGGGGACTATGGCTACACCTTC,CASSSGDYGYTF
many,-,12,TRBJ2-4,TRBV5-5,TGTGCCAGCAGCTTGGACAGAAACATTCAGTACTTC,CASSLDRNIQYF
once,TRBD2,14,TRBJ2-1,TRBV7-2,TGTGCCAGCACCTCTAGCGGCACCTACAATGAGCAGTTCTTC,CASTSSGTYNEQFF
-,-,15,TRBJ2-5,TRBV7-9,TGTGCCAGCAGTTCTCGGGACTCCGGCCGCGGGACCCAGTACTTC,CASSSRDSGRGTQYF
few,-,12,TRBJ1-5,TRBV2,TGTGCCAGCAATACAGGGAATCAGCCCCAGCATTTT,CASNTGNQPQHF
-,-,14,TRBJ1-2,TRBV7-9,TGTGCCAGCAGCTTAGCCCGCAGGGTTGAGGGCTACACCTTC,CASSLARRVEGYTF
-,-,14,TRBJ2-5,TRBV30,TGTGCCTGGAGCAAGACAGGACCCCAAGAGACCCAGTACTTC,CAWSKTGPQETQYF
-,-,16,TRBJ2-5,TRBV12-1,TGTGCCAGCAGCTTCAAGGACAGAGACCACCCTGAGACCCAGTACTTC,CASSFKDRDHPETQYF
-,TRBD1,14,TRBJ2-7,TRBV30,TGTGCCTGGTCACCCAAGGGGGCGCGGTACGAGCAGTACTTC,CAWSPKGARYEQYF
-,TRBD1,13,TRBJ1-2,TRBV6-1,TGTGCCAGCAGTGAAGCCTGGGGACAGGGCTACACCTTC,CASSEAWGQGYTF
-,-,16,TRBJ1-2,TRBV11-2,TGTGCCAGCAGCTCACTTCGTCAGTACAGAGAGTATGGCTACACCTTC,CASSSLRQYREYGYTF
-,-,15,TRBJ1-1,TRBV6-1,TGTGCCAGCATCCGAACCCAGGGAAGTATAGGGGAAGCTTTCTTT,CASIRTQGSIGEAFF
-,TRBD1,15,TRBJ2-5,TRBV7-2,TGTGCCAGCAGCCCGGCCGGACAGGGCCAAGAGACCCAGTACTTC,CASSPAGQGQETQYF
-,TRBD1,14,TRBJ2-1,TRBV6-5,TGTGCCAGCAGTCTGGGACAGGGGGCAAATGAGCAGTTCTTC,CASSLGQGANEQFF
-,-,15,TRBJ1-2,TRBV7-3,TGTGCCAGCAGCTTAATTCGGGATACGGGTGTGGGCTACACCTTC,CASSLIRDTGVGYTF
-,-,15,TRBJ1-5,TRBV2,TGTGCCAGCAGCACAGGTCGAGCGTACAATCAGCCCCAGCATTTT,CASSTGRAYNQPQHF
-,TRBD1,15,TRBJ1-5,TRBV4-1,TGCGCCAGCAGCCAATTTCAGGGGACAGGACAGCCCCAGCATTTT,CASSQFQGTGQPQHF
-,TRBD2,16,TRBJ2-3,TRBV9,TGTGCCAGCAGCCCGGGTTCTAGCGGGGGGTCAGATACGCAGTATTTT,CASSPGSSGGSDTQYF
few,TRBD1,15,TRBJ2-7,TRBV13,TGTGCCAGCACCTTCAGTCCCGGGACAGGGAACGAGCAGTACTTC,CASTFSPGTGNEQYF
-,TRBD1,14,TRBJ2-3,TRBV2,TGTGCCAGTGCCGGGACAGGGGGAACAGATACGCAGTATTTT,CASAGTGGTDTQYF
-,-,13,TRBJ1-6,TRBV19,TGTGCCAGTATGGGGGCGGACCATTCACCCCTCCACTTT,CASMGADHSPLHF
-,TRBD1,12,TRBJ1-5,TRBV2,TGTGCCACCAGACAGGGAAATCAGCCCCAGCATTTT,CATRQGNQPQHF
few,-,15,TRBJ2-7,TRBV4-1,TGCGCCAGCAGCGGGGGACTCTTGGCCTCCTACGAGCAGTACTTC,CASSGGLLASYEQYF
once,TRBD2,18,TRBJ2-2,TRBV9,TGTGCCAGCAGCGTATCAGGGCTAGCGGGGGGAGGTACCGGGGAGCTGTTTTTT,CASSVSGLAGGGTGELFF
-,TRBD1,14,TRBJ2-5,TRBV7-9,TGTGCCAGCAGCCACGACAGGGCTCCCAAGACCCAGTACTTC,CASSHDRAPKTQYF
-,-,13,TRBJ2-7,TRBV29-1,TGCAGCGTTGGGAGCTTTTCGACCTACGAGCAGTACTTC,CSVGSFSTYEQYF
-,-,14,TRBJ1-1,TRBV10-2,TGCGCCAGCAGTTCCACCTCGCGGAGCACTGAAGCTTTCTTT,CASSSTSRSTEAFF
-,-,13,TRBJ2-2,TRBV14,TGTGCCAGCAGCCACCAGGGGTCCGGGGAGCTGTTTTTT,CASSHQGSGELFF
-,-,17,TRBJ1-1,TRBV29-1,TGCAGCGTTGAAGGACGGGGGGGCTTGTTTTTTAACACTGAAGCTTTCTTT,CSVEGRGGLFFNTEAFF
-,-,15,TRBJ1-1,TRBV7-2,TGTGCCAGCAGCTTTGAGGGGGACATGAACACTGAAGCTTTCTTT,CASSFEGDMNTEAFF
many,TRBD2,14,TRBJ2-7,TRBV5-1,TGCGCCAGCAGCTCGGGACTAGCGGACTACGAGCAGTACTTC,CASSSGLADYEQYF
-,TRBD2,14,TRBJ2-3,TRBV6-1,TGTGCCAGCAGTTTACCGGGACTAACCTATACGCAGTATTTT,CASSLPGLTYTQYF
-,TRBD2,17,TRBJ2-3,TRBV10-3,TGTGCCATCAGTCCGCGATTAGCGGGAATGAGCACAGATACGCAGTATTTT,CAISPRLAGMSTDTQYF
-,-,17,TRBJ1-1,TRBV7-8,TGTGCCAGCAGCTTACGGCGTTGGGGGCGCGTCTGGATTGAAGCTTTCTTT,CASSLRRWGRVWIEAFF
once,-,16,TRBJ2-1,TRBV7-9,TGTGCCAGCAGACCAGGGTTCCGGGTCACCTACAATGAGCAGTTCTTC,CASRPGFRVTYNEQFF